The 20 T cell receptor beta chains reported below all come from one sample, sequenced in a study of tumor-infiltrating lymphocytes in primary liver carcinoma. Reverse transcription of about 0.5 ug total RNA with a constant-region primer produced TCR beta cDNA. Each TCR beta library was derived from three nested multiplex PCR rounds that employed slightly modified ARM-PCR. TRBV1-TRBV30 forward primers paired with a C-beta reverse primer were used in the first two PCR rounds, which ran approximately 10 cycles each. TCRdb reprocessed the multiplex PCR reads via MiXCR and lists one record per CDR3 protein. Of about 320,000 distinct CDR3 sequences listed, about 62% are singletons. Unsorted whole blood served as the source of blood RNA, and germline DNA was extracted as well. Sequencing input: peripheral blood. These receptors all stem from a man aged 40-49 years with primary liver carcinoma and hepatitis B virus infection.

The rearrangement links TRBV5-4 to TRBJ2-5, with 9 nucleotides matching TRBD1. Germline CDR1 SGHNT, CDR2 YYREEE (reference sequence). This CDR3 is 15 amino acids long. V lost 0 bases and J lost 6; bases outside the gene matches: 6. DNA of the CDR3: TGTGCCAGCAGCTTGGAAGCGGGACAGGGAAAGACCCAGTACTTC. Amino acid sequence: CASSLEAGQGKTQYF.

As for this clonotype: A much larger clone is a single base away; this may be a read error. This chain uses TRBV28 with TRBJ2-4, with TRBD1 identical over 7 bases. The CDR3 is 13 amino acids. Germline loops: CDR1 MDHEN, CDR2 SYDVKM. V lost 10 bases and J lost 9; bases outside the gene matches: 12. This CDR3 reads CANRGRWDGIQYF. The DNA for the CDR3 is TGTGCCAACAGGGGACGGTGGGATGGCATTCAGTACTTC. The variable domain in full, completed from reference TRBV28 and TRBJ2-4, reads DVKVTQSSRYLVKRTGEKVFLECVQDMDHENMFWYRQDPGLGLRLIYFSYDVKMKEKGDIPEGYSVSREKKERFSLILESASTNQTSMYLCANRGRWDGIQYFGAGTRLSVL.

Comment on this clonotype: The CDR3 does not close with the conserved phenylalanine or tryptophan, likely indicating a read error. The rearrangement links TRBV11-2 to TRBJ2-5; D uncertain. The V gene lost 1 base and the J gene lost 2 bases, with 11 bases spanning the gap. CDR1 and CDR2 (germline): SGHAT, FQNNGV. The CDR3 length is 15 residues. This CDR3 is CASSLAPGPQETQYS. The DNA of the CDR3 is TGTGCCAGCAGCTTAGCGCCTGGGCCTCAAGAGACCCAGTACTCC.

This clonotype has at least ten counts. The chain is built from TRBV6-2 or TRBV6-3 and TRBJ1-5; possible D gene TRBD1, 5 bases. CDR3 size: 13 residues. V was cut by 2 bases and J by 5 bases, with 7 bases left in between. Germline CDR1 MNHEY, CDR2 SVGEGT. The CDR3 bases are TGTGCCAGCAGTTACGACAGCTATCAGCCCCAGCATTTT. It is translated as CASSYDSYQPQHF.

In its sample, this clonotype was seen once. The chain uses TRBV11-1 and TRBJ1-1; 9 nucleotides align to TRBD1. Looked up from germline, CDR1 is SGHAT and CDR2 is FQDESV (reference sequence). There are 15 residues in the CDR3. V was pared by 5 bases and J by 4 bases, with 8 bases of the junction left unmatched. CDR3 sequence reads: CASSIQGATGTEAFF. CDR3 sequence (DNA): TGTGCCAGCAGCATACAGGGGGCAACTGGCACTGAAGCTTTCTTT.

CDR3 coding DNA: TGTGCCACCGCGACAGGGGGATATGGCTACACCTTC. Its protein is CATATGGYGYTF. This chain uses TRBV19 with TRBJ1-2; 9 bases align to TRBD1. V trimming: 10 bases; J trimming: 5 bases; junction bases outside the gene matches: 5. CDR3 length equals 12 residues. From germline, CDR1 is LNHDA and CDR2 SQIVND (reference sequence).

Worth noting for this clonotype: A much larger clone is a single base away; this may be a read error. The chain couples TRBV5-6 to TRBJ1-1; no clear D gene. The germline V gene encodes CDR1 SGHDT and CDR2 YYEEEE. V gave up 4 bases and J gave up 4 bases, with 8 bases separating them. This CDR3 comprises 12 residues. The CDR3 spells CASSMMGTEAFF. CDR3 nucleotide sequence: TGTGCCAGCAGCATGATGGGCACTGAAGCTTTCTTT.

V gene TRBV6-1 combines with J gene TRBJ2-3, with a possible D match to TRBD2 (6 bases). This CDR3 spans 16 amino acids. The germline V gene has CDR1 MNHNS and CDR2 SASEGT. The ends were cut back, 9 bases at V and 4 bases at J, with 23 bases in the middle. The CDR3 DNA sequence: TGTGCCAGTAGAGGACTAACGGGAGAGATGTCAGATACGCAGTATTTT. It translates to CASRGLTGEMSDTQYF.

In regard to this clonotype: One junction end disagrees with the germline gene, perhaps due to a read error. In nucleotides, the CDR3 is TGTGCCTGCAGCCTACTAGCGGGAGGCGCCACAGATACGCAGTATTTT. It codes for CACSLLAGGATDTQYF. The chain is built from TRBV11-2 and TRBJ2-3; TRBD2 matches at 12 bases. The V gene's germline CDR1 is SGHAT and CDR2 FQNNGV. CDR3 size: 16 residues.

This rearrangement joins TRBV6-5 to TRBJ1-2; 11 positions agree with TRBD1. Germline CDR1 MNHEY, CDR2 SVGAGI. CDR3 length: 14 residues. V dropped 1 base and J dropped 11; count of bases not matched to a gene: 6. CDR3 sequence: CASSYWTGGSGYTF. The CDR3 DNA is TGTGCCAGCAGTTACTGGACAGGGGGCTCTGGTTACACCTTC.

Regarding this clonotype: This clone may be a read error of a much larger clone one base away. The chain links TRBV14 to TRBJ2-5; D remains unclear. There are 13 residues in the CDR3. V was shortened by 4 bases and J by 5 bases, with 11 bases between the two germline ends. CDR1 SGHDN and CDR2 FVKESK come from the germline V gene. CDR3 loop: CASSRSLHETQYF. The CDR3 nucleotides are TGTGCCAGCAGCCGAAGCCTTCATGAGACCCAGTACTTC. The full variable domain, its missing parts supplied by reference TRBV14 and TRBJ2-5, is EAGVTQFPSHSVIEKGQTVTLRCDPISGHDNLYWYRRVMGKEIKFLLHFVKESKQDESGMPNNRFLAERTGGTYSTLKVQPAELEDSGVYFCASSRSLHETQYFGPGTRLLVL.

Remarks on this clonotype: Compared with germline, one end of the junction differs, possibly owing to a read error. The V and J genes are TRBV4-1 and TRBJ2-1, with D possibly TRBD1 on 6 matching bases. Germline V gene data show CDR1 as MGHRA and CDR2 as YSYEKL. CDR3 length: 14 amino acids. CDR3 DNA sequence: TGCGCCAACAGCCAAGAAGGGGGAAACAATGAGCAGTTCTTC. Translation gives CANSQEGGNNEQFF.

Of note for this clonotype: A much larger clone differs by one base, so this may be a read error. V gene TRBV4-1 combines with J gene TRBJ2-3; D possibly corresponds to TRBD2 (5 bases). Germline V CDR1 and CDR2: MGHRA, YSYEKL. The CDR3 has 15 amino acids. The CDR3 protein is CASGQEERDTDTQYF. CDR3 DNA: TGCGCCAGCGGCCAAGAAGAACGGGATACAGATACGCAGTATTTT.

The sample holds one count of this clonotype. The rearrangement joins TRBV5-8 to TRBJ2-5; 7 positions agree with TRBD2. V gave up 4 bases and J gave up 0 bases; unmatched junction bases: 15. This CDR3 spans 18 amino acids. The germline V gene encodes CDR1 SGHTS and CDR2 YDEGEE. CDR3 sequence reads: CASSRIWEGHEDQETQYF. The CDR3 nucleotides read TGTGCCAGCAGCCGGATTTGGGAGGGCCACGAGGACCAAGAGACCCAGTACTTC. Full variable domain (rest looked up from reference TRBV5-8 and TRBJ2-5): EAGVTQSPTHLIKTRGQQATLRCSPISGHTSVYWYQQALGLGLQFLLWYDEGEERNRGNFPPRFSGRQFPNYSSELNVNALELEDSALYLCASSRIWEGHEDQETQYFGPGTRLLVL.

This clonotype showed up many times. The chain recombines TRBV6-1 with TRBJ2-3, with D uncertain. Germline loops: CDR1 MNHNS, CDR2 SASEGT. The germline V and J ends were trimmed by 0 bases and 0 bases, with 10 bases remaining between them. The CDR3 is 16 amino acids. The CDR3 nucleotides read TGTGCCAGCAGTGAAGCTAGCACCCCTAGCACAGATACGCAGTATTTT. Translation: CASSEASTPSTDTQYF.

The J gene is TRBJ2-1, the V gene TRBV6-6; D is perhaps TRBD1 (6 bases). V gave up 8 bases and J gave up 12 bases, with 11 bases separating them. The CDR3 is 10 residues long. CDR1 MNHNY and CDR2 SVGAGI come from the germline V gene (reference sequence). CDR3 sequence: CASGNRVQFF. For the CDR3, the DNA is TGTGCCAGCGGAAACAGGGTGCAGTTCTTC.

Concerning this clonotype: It is likely a read error, because the conserved phenylalanine at the end of the CDR3 is missing. The chain combines TRBV12-3 or TRBV12-4 with TRBJ2-7; 11 bases fit TRBD2. Trimming removed 4 bases from V and 3 bases from J; junction bases left unmatched: 5. The CDR3 consists of 15 residues. CDR3 sequence (DNA): TGTGCCAGCAGTTACAATAGCGGGGGGGACTACGAGCAGTACCTC. It specifies CASSYNSGGDYEQYL.

In the case of this clonotype: One end of the junction varies from germline; a read error may be responsible. The gene calls are TRBV11-3 and TRBJ2-2; 7 positions agree with TRBD1. The germline V gene encodes CDR1 SGHNT and CDR2 YENEEA. The CDR3 has 15 residues. This CDR3 is CASSRNRGNTGELFF. The CDR3 region has the DNA TGTGCCAGCAGCCGGAACAGGGGAAACACAGGGGAGCTGTTTTTT.

Points on this clonotype: A much larger clone sits a single nucleotide away, making a read error possible. The rearrangement uses TRBV10-3 and TRBJ1-2, with D tentatively TRBD1 (6 bases). Per germline, CDR1 ENHRY and CDR2 SYGVKD. V lost 3 bases, J lost 4 bases, and 9 bases lay in between. This CDR3 has 13 residues. CDR3 DNA sequence: TGTGCCATCAGTGAAGGGACATTCTATGGCTACACCTTC. Translating gives CAISEGTFYGYTF.

V usage is TRBV19 and J usage is TRBJ1-1; no reliable D call. Trimming removed 3 bases at V and 3 bases at J, with 14 bases between. Germline V CDR1 and CDR2: LNHDA, SQIVND (reference sequence). This CDR3 contains 15 residues. The DNA for the CDR3 is TGTGCCAGTAGTATTAATCGGGCAGCATACACTGAAGCTTTCTTT. It codes for CASSINRAAYTEAFF.